One sample yielded the 18 T cell receptor beta chains listed below, sequenced in a study of blood T cell repertoires in COVID-19. Generated by immunoSEQ multiplex PCR, the TCRdb table keeps only in-frame clones and is missing some. The sample includes approximately 88,000 clones, around 80% of them seen just once. The sequencing input was peripheral blood. The origin of the receptors is a man between 45 and 60 years old who had recovered from COVID-19.

This clone was seen a few times. The chain joins TRBV5-5 to TRBJ1-2, with 7 nucleotides matching TRBD1. Germline V CDR1 and CDR2: SGHKS, YYEKEE (reference sequence). The CDR3 runs 15 residues. V lost 4 bases and J lost 4; bases outside the gene matches: 10. The CDR3 nucleotides are TGTGCCAGCAGCAACAGGGACAGTAAGTTCTATGGCTACACCTTC. Translation gives CASSNRDSKFYGYTF.

The chain is built from TRBV5-1 and TRBJ1-1, with D possibly being TRBD1 (5 bases). This CDR3 comprises 15 residues. The germline V gene encodes CDR1 SGHRS and CDR2 YFSETQ. With 4 bases removed from V and 9 bases from J, the gap between germline ends came to 22 bases. DNA of the CDR3: TGCGCCAGCAGCCTGGACACGGGGAGTAAGACCCAAGCTTTCTTT. Its protein is CASSLDTGSKTQAFF. Filled out from reference TRBV5-1 and TRBJ1-1, the complete variable domain reads KAGVTQTPRYLIKTRGQQVTLSCSPISGHRSVSWYQQTPGQGLQFLFEYFSETQRNKGNFPGRFSGRQFSNSRSEMNVSTLELGDSALYLCASSLDTGSKTQAFFGQGTRLTVV.

The genes are TRBV7-3 and TRBJ1-1; TRBD1 agrees at 8 bases. Germline V gene lookup returns CDR1 SGHTA and CDR2 FQGTGA. The CDR3 is made up of 14 amino acids. V lost 6 bases, J lost 6 bases, and 9 bases stayed unmatched. CDR3 bases: TGTGCCAGCAGAAAAGACAGGGGTTCCGCTGAAGCTTTCTTT. Translating it yields CASRKDRGSAEAFF. The variable domain in full, with the rest retrieved from reference TRBV7-3 and TRBJ1-1, is GAGVSQTPSNKVTEKGKYVELRCDPISGHTALYWYRQSLGQGPEFLIYFQGTGAADDSGLPNDRFFAVRPEGSVSTLKIQRTERGDSAVYLCASRKDRGSAEAFFGQGTRLTVV.

The V and J genes are TRBV15 and TRBJ2-7; D possibly corresponds to TRBD2 (7 bases). CDR1 and CDR2 from the germline V gene are LNHNV and YYDKDF (reference sequence). Trimming stripped 4 bases from V and 5 bases from J, with 21 bases between. The CDR3 loop spans 16 amino acids. CDR3 in amino acids: CATSKSGRGGLHEQYF. The CDR3 DNA is TGTGCCACCAGCAAATCTGGGAGGGGGGGCCTTCACGAGCAGTACTTC.

The chain combines TRBV6-5 with TRBJ1-5; 7 nucleotides line up with TRBD1. CDR1 and CDR2 from the germline V gene are MNHEY and SVGAGI. This CDR3 is 15 amino acids long. J was trimmed by 0 bases and V by 6 bases; bases with no gene match: 5. The chain's CDR3 is CASRLDRYSNQPQHF. The DNA of the CDR3 is TGTGCCAGCAGACTGGACAGGTATAGCAATCAGCCCCAGCATTTT.

This clone was seen just once. CDR3 residues: CASSQHQQGAYGYTF. CDR3 coding DNA: TGTGCCAGCAGCCAACATCAACAAGGAGCGTATGGCTACACCTTC. V gene TRBV27 combines with J gene TRBJ1-2; D unresolved. Trimming removed 6 bases from V and 5 bases from J, with 19 bases in between. The germline V gene has CDR1 MNHEY and CDR2 SMNVEV (reference sequence). The CDR3 totals 15 residues.

V gene TRBV28 combines with J gene TRBJ1-5; D call uncertain. The V end was cut by 5 bases, the J end by 2 bases, with 22 bases between. The CDR3 is 18 residues long. Germline-derived CDR1 and CDR2 are MDHEN and SYDVKM. The DNA of the CDR3 is TGTGCCAGCAGTGACGCAAACCCCAGGATAGGCGGCAATCAGCCCCAGCATTTT. The encoded protein is CASSDANPRIGGNQPQHF.

This clone occurred many times. V and J are TRBV6-1 and TRBJ2-7, with 10 bases fitting TRBD1. This CDR3 is built from 15 residues. Germline-derived CDR1 and CDR2 are MNHNS and SASEGT. The V segment lost 1 base and the J segment 3 bases; nucleotides outside the gene matches: 3. The CDR3 reads CASSEGQGAYYEQYF. The CDR3 DNA sequence: TGTGCCAGCAGTGAAGGACAGGGGGCATACTACGAGCAGTACTTC.

This sequence joins TRBV3-1 (or the pseudogene TRBV3-2) and TRBJ2-1; TRBD1 matches at 12 bases. There are 16 residues in the CDR3. Trimming took 3 bases from V and 7 from J; bases not matched to a gene: 7. Germline loops: CDR1 LGHDT, CDR2 YNNKEL (reference sequence). The CDR3 spells CASSHWGQGARNEQFF. For the CDR3, the DNA is TGTGCCAGCAGCCATTGGGGACAGGGGGCGCGAAATGAGCAGTTCTTC.

Only one count was recorded for this clone. The rearrangement joins TRBV6-2 or TRBV6-3 to TRBJ2-1, with 8 positions matching TRBD1. V lost 6 bases, J lost 7 bases, and 11 bases stayed unmatched. This CDR3 spans 15 amino acids. CDR1 and CDR2 (germline): MNHEY, SVGEGT. DNA for the CDR3: TGTGCCAGCAGCCGAGACAGGGGAACTATAAATGAGCAGTTCTTC. This codes for CASSRDRGTINEQFF.

Worth noting for this clone: Sequence at one end of the junction differs from germline and may be a read error. The chain couples TRBV7-2 to TRBJ1-5, with 10 nucleotides matching TRBD1. This CDR3 contains 15 residues. The germline V gene has CDR1 SGHTA and CDR2 FQGNSA. Here the CDR3 DNA reads TGTGCCAGCAGCCTAGCCGGGACAGGGGTGCAGCCCCAGCATTTT. Amino acids: CASSLAGTGVQPQHF. The complete variable domain, with remaining parts taken from reference TRBV7-2 and TRBJ1-5, reads GAGVSQSPSNKVTEKGKDVELRCDPISGHTALYWYRQSLGQGLEFLIYFQGNSAPDKSGLPSDRFSAERTGGSVSTLTIQRTQQEDSAVYLCASSLAGTGVQPQHFGDGTRLSIL.

V is TRBV7-2 and J is TRBJ2-1; 11 nucleotides line up with TRBD2. V gave up 5 bases and J gave up 8 bases; unmatched junction bases: 8. The CDR3 totals 15 residues. Germline CDR1 is SGHTA and CDR2 is FQGNSA. The CDR3 nucleotides are TGTGCCAGCAGCCTGACTAGCGGGATAGGCTATGAGCAGTTCTTC. As protein: CASSLTSGIGYEQFF.

The chain couples TRBV3-1 (or the pseudogene TRBV3-2) to TRBJ1-5; unclear D gene. Germline CDR1 is LGHDT and CDR2 is YNNKEL (reference sequence). Trimming took 0 bases from V and 3 from J, leaving 3 bases between them. The length of the CDR3 is 13 residues. The CDR3 is CASSQDLNQPQHF. The CDR3 DNA reads as TGTGCCAGCAGCCAAGACCTCAATCAGCCCCAGCATTTT.

V usage is TRBV19 and J usage is TRBJ1-2; a weak D match, TRBD1 (5 bases). Germline V gene sequence: CDR1 LNHDA, CDR2 SQIVND (reference sequence). This CDR3 is built from 14 residues. V lost 9 bases, J lost 8 bases, and 22 bases lay in between. The CDR3 coding sequence is TGTGCCAGCGTGGGGCCAGGATCTATAGGCGGCTACACCTTC. This sequence encodes CASVGPGSIGGYTF.

The genes are TRBV2 and TRBJ1-5, with D perhaps matching TRBD1 (6 bases). Trimming took 6 bases from V and 5 from J, leaving 17 bases between them. The CDR3 runs 15 residues. Germline V lookup: CDR1 SNHLY, CDR2 FYNNEI. The CDR3 sequence: CASSEQGPTYQPQHF. CDR3 coding DNA: TGTGCCAGCAGCGAACAGGGTCCCACTTATCAGCCCCAGCATTTT. Full variable domain (outside the CDR3, taken from reference TRBV2 and TRBJ1-5): EPEVTQTPSHQVTQMGQEVILRCVPISNHLYFYWYRQILGQKVEFLVSFYNNEISEKSEIFDDQFSVERPDGSNFTLKIRSTKLEDSAMYFCASSEQGPTYQPQHFGDGTRLSIL.

CDR3 nucleotide sequence: TGTGCCAGCAGCCAAGATTTTAGCCTCCACAATGAGCAGTTCTTC. Its protein product is CASSQDFSLHNEQFF. The J gene is TRBJ2-1, the V gene TRBV3-1 (or the pseudogene TRBV3-2), with D uncertain. V was trimmed by 0 bases and J by 5 bases, leaving 11 bases between them. From germline, CDR1 is LGHDT and CDR2 YNNKEL (reference sequence). CDR3 size: 15 residues.

A single count supports this clone. The rearrangement uses TRBV28 and TRBJ2-3; maybe TRBD2 (5 bases). V shed 3 bases and J shed 1 base, with 11 bases lying between them. In germline, CDR1 is MDHEN, CDR2 SYDVKM. The CDR3 covers 15 residues. In DNA, the CDR3 is TGTGCCAGCAGTTTTGCCGGAGCGGGCACAGATACGCAGTATTTT. It translates to CASSFAGAGTDTQYF.

This clone has just one count. The chain links TRBV28 to TRBJ2-7; 7 bases fit TRBD1. This CDR3 is 14 amino acids long. Trimming cost V 4 bases and J 1 base; bases outside gene matches: 4. CDR1 MDHEN and CDR2 SYDVKM come from the germline V gene. CDR3 sequence: CASSSYRGSYEQYF. CDR3 bases: TGTGCCAGCAGTTCTTACAGGGGATCCTACGAGCAGTACTTC. Variable domain in full (rest from reference TRBV28 and TRBJ2-7): DVKVTQSSRYLVKRTGEKVFLECVQDMDHENMFWYRQDPGLGLRLIYFSYDVKMKEKGDIPEGYSVSREKKERFSLILESASTNQTSMYLCASSSYRGSYEQYFGPGTRLTVT.